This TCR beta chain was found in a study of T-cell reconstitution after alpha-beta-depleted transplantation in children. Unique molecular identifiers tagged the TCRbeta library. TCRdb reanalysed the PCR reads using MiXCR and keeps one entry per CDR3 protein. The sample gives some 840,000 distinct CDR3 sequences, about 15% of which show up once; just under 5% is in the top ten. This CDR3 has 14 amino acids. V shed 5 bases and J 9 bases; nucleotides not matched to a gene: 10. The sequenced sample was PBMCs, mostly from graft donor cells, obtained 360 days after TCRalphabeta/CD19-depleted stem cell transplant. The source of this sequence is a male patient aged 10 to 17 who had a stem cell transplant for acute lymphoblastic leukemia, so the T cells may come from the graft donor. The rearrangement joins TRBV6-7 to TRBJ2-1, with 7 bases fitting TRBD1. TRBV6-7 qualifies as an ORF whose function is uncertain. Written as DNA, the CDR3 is TGTGCCAGCAGTCGGTACAGGGGAGAGTTTGAGCAGTTCTTC. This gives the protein CASSRYRGEFEQFF.